These 24 T cell receptor beta chains were sequenced from one sample in a study of blood T cell repertoires in COVID-19. Data came from immunoSEQ multiplex PCR; TCRdb stores just in-frame clones and leaves some out. The sample consists of 250,000 to 400,000 clones, around 86% of them appearing once. Sequencing was performed on peripheral blood. Receptor source: a man aged 50-60 years with active or convalescent COVID-19.

The chain recombines TRBV30 with TRBJ2-3, with a weak D call TRBD2 (5 bases). V was cut by 2 bases and J by 0 bases, with 12 bases left in between. This CDR3 spans 15 amino acids. Germline V gene lookup returns CDR1 GTSNPN and CDR2 SVGIG (reference sequence). The CDR3 is CAWSLRRPSTDTQYF. The DNA for the CDR3 is TGTGCCTGGAGTCTGAGGAGGCCTAGCACAGATACGCAGTATTTT.

The chain couples TRBV7-2 to TRBJ1-4, with TRBD1 matching 7 bases. Germline V CDR1 and CDR2: SGHTA, FQGNSA. V shed 5 bases, J shed 7 bases, and the junction held 16 bases outside the gene matches. The CDR3 spans 17 residues. CDR3 nucleotide sequence: TGTGCCAGCAGCCAATCATTGGGGACAGCAAGGGCTGAAAAACTGTTTTTT. It encodes CASSQSLGTARAEKLFF.

The chain links TRBV27 to TRBJ1-2; D possibly corresponds to TRBD1 (5 bases). Trimming removed 8 bases from V and 8 bases from J, with 24 bases in between. This CDR3 region has 15 residues. Germline-derived CDR1 and CDR2 are MNHEY and SMNVEV (reference sequence). The CDR3 is CASALRRRGANGYTF. The CDR3 region has the DNA TGTGCCAGCGCCCTCCGACGGAGGGGCGCCAACGGCTACACCTTC.

The chain uses TRBV5-1 and TRBJ1-4; no clear D gene. Germline lookup yields CDR1 SGHRS and CDR2 YFSETQ. V lost 0 bases, J lost 7 bases, and 13 bases lay in between. This CDR3 has 15 residues. Here the CDR3 reads CASSLGAAGSEKLFF. As DNA, the CDR3 is TGCGCCAGCAGCTTGGGGGCAGCCGGGAGTGAAAAACTGTTTTTT.

The table lists this clone with a count of one. The CDR3 is CASSLEGQGRNTIYF. The CDR3 nucleotides read TGTGCCAGCAGTTTGGAGGGACAGGGTCGAAACACCATATATTTT. V and J are TRBV28 and TRBJ1-3; TRBD1 matches at 9 bases. The CDR3 is made up of 15 amino acids. The V segment lost 3 bases and the J segment 5 bases; nucleotides outside the gene matches: 5. From germline, CDR1 is MDHEN and CDR2 SYDVKM. The full variable domain, rest sourced from reference TRBV28 and TRBJ1-3, is DVKVTQSSRYLVKRTGEKVFLECVQDMDHENMFWYRQDPGLGLRLIYFSYDVKMKEKGDIPEGYSVSREKKERFSLILESASTNQTSMYLCASSLEGQGRNTIYFGEGSWLTVV.

The rearrangement uses TRBV3-1 (or the pseudogene TRBV3-2) and TRBJ1-5; D might be TRBD1 (5 bases). The germline CDR1 and CDR2 sequences are LGHDT and YNNKEL (reference sequence). The CDR3 has 15 residues. The V and J ends lost 0 bases and 9 bases respectively, with 15 bases between them. Written as DNA, the CDR3 is TGTGCCAGCAGCCAAGATACGACTTTCGGGGGGCCCCAGCATTTT. Its protein is CASSQDTTFGGPQHF.

The sample holds a few counts of this clone. This sequence joins TRBV6-5 and TRBJ1-5; D call uncertain. Germline CDR1 MNHEY, CDR2 SVGAGI. The germline V and J ends were trimmed by 8 bases and 1 base, with 12 bases remaining between them. This CDR3 spans 14 amino acids. The CDR3 DNA reads TGTGCCAGCGGCAGGCAGACAAGCAATCAGCCCCAGCATTTT. Translating gives CASGRQTSNQPQHF.

The rearrangement joins TRBV19 to TRBJ2-1; TRBD2 agrees at 7 bases. Losses at the gene ends were 1 base for V and 2 bases for J; bases not matched to a gene: 11. The CDR3 runs to 18 residues. Germline lookup yields CDR1 LNHDA and CDR2 SQIVND (reference sequence). The CDR3 is CASSIARGAGMAYNEQFF. The CDR3 coding sequence is TGTGCCAGTAGTATAGCGCGGGGAGCGGGGATGGCCTACAATGAGCAGTTCTTC. Full variable domain (outside the CDR3, taken from reference TRBV19 and TRBJ2-1): DGGITQSPKYLFRKEGQNVTLSCEQNLNHDAMYWYRQDPGQGLRLIYYSQIVNDFQKGDIAEGYSVSREKKESFPLTVTSAQKNPTAFYLCASSIARGAGMAYNEQFFGPGTRLTVL.

The chain joins TRBV24-1 to TRBJ2-6; TRBD1 agrees at 10 bases. Germline assignment: CDR1 KGHDR and CDR2 SFDVKD. Germline trimming cut 4 bases from V and 0 bases from J; bases unmatched to any gene: 5. This CDR3 is built from 18 residues. This CDR3 reads CATSDRDRGLSGANVLTF. In DNA, the CDR3 is TGTGCCACCAGTGACCGGGACAGGGGCCTCTCTGGGGCCAACGTCCTGACTTTC.

This chain uses TRBV28 with TRBJ1-5; 9 positions agree with TRBD1. The CDR3 is 15 residues long. The V segment lost 5 bases and the J segment 5 bases; nucleotides outside the gene matches: 7. Germline CDR1 is MDHEN and CDR2 is SYDVKM. For the CDR3, the DNA is TGTGCCAGCAGTCCGCGACAGGGGGTGGATCAGCCCCAGCATTTT. It yields the protein CASSPRQGVDQPQHF.

In the case of this clone: Relative to the germline gene, one junction end is altered; a read error may explain this. The chain carries TRBV7-7 and TRBJ2-3; maybe TRBD1 (6 bases). Germline V gene sequence: CDR1 SSHAT, CDR2 FNYEAQ (reference sequence). The CDR3 sequence is 15 residues long. In nucleotides, the CDR3 is TGTGCTAGCAGCTTAGGCAGGGGCGGAGAAGATACGCAGTATTTT. This gives the protein CASSLGRGGEDTQYF.

This clone was seen more than once but under ten times. The J gene is TRBJ1-4, the V gene TRBV10-3; D gene ambiguous. The CDR3 spans 15 residues. V was pared by 2 bases and J by 5 bases, with 12 bases between. The germline gives CDR1 ENHRY, CDR2 SYGVKD. CDR3 nucleotides: TGTGCCATCAGTGAGAAACGGACTGAGAATGAAAAACTGTTTTTT. Translation: CAISEKRTENEKLFF.

The chain joins TRBV28 to TRBJ2-3; D is ambiguous. This CDR3 has 12 amino acids. Trimming pared 6 bases from V and 2 bases from J, leaving 6 bases between. Germline lookup yields CDR1 MDHEN and CDR2 SYDVKM. Written as DNA, the CDR3 is TGTGCCAGCAGCCCTCCCACAGATACGCAGTATTTT. Translation: CASSPPTDTQYF.

The chain combines TRBV6-5 with TRBJ1-2; no clear D. Germline CDR1 MNHEY, CDR2 SVGAGI. CDR3 length equals 16 residues. Trimming removed 0 bases at V and 0 bases at J, with 11 bases between. The CDR3 nucleotides are TGTGCCAGCAGTTACTCGGGGAGGAGGGCTAACTATGGCTACACCTTC. Protein sequence: CASSYSGRRANYGYTF.

This clone appeared a single time. The chain recombines TRBV5-1 with TRBJ1-1, with unresolved D. The CDR3 loop spans 13 amino acids. Trimming removed 1 base at V and 1 base at J, with 5 bases between. Germline V gives CDR1 SGHRS, CDR2 YFSETQ. The CDR3 loop reads CASSLPQNTEAFF. CDR3 sequence (DNA): TGCGCCAGCAGCTTGCCACAGAACACTGAAGCTTTCTTT. Together with reference TRBV5-1 and TRBJ1-1, the CDR3 gives the full variable domain: KAGVTQTPRYLIKTRGQQVTLSCSPISGHRSVSWYQQTPGQGLQFLFEYFSETQRNKGNFPGRFSGRQFSNSRSEMNVSTLELGDSALYLCASSLPQNTEAFFGQGTRLTVV.

V is TRBV14 and J is TRBJ1-1, with 8 nucleotides matching TRBD1. Germline V gene data show CDR1 as SGHDN and CDR2 as FVKESK. Trimming took 4 bases from V and 0 from J; bases not matched to a gene: 4. This CDR3 is 15 amino acids long. The CDR3 bases are TGTGCCAGCAGCCGAATGACAGGGGTGAACACTGAAGCTTTCTTT. Translated: CASSRMTGVNTEAFF.

V is TRBV28 and J is TRBJ2-2; tentatively, D is TRBD1 (6 bases). This CDR3 is 16 amino acids long. Trimming removed 4 bases from V and 1 base from J, with 13 bases in between. The V gene's germline CDR1 is MDHEN and CDR2 SYDVKM. The CDR3 sequence is CASSSTGRGNTGELFF. Here the CDR3 DNA reads TGTGCCAGCAGTTCGACAGGTAGAGGGAACACCGGGGAGCTGTTTTTT.

The chain uses TRBV27 and TRBJ1-1, with 9 bases identical to TRBD1. Germline V lookup: CDR1 MNHEY, CDR2 SMNVEV (reference sequence). The V segment lost 8 bases and the J segment 11 bases; nucleotides outside the gene matches: 9. The CDR3 is 12 amino acids. The CDR3 sequence: CASQRQGGSAFF. The DNA of the CDR3 is TGTGCCAGCCAACGACAGGGGGGCTCGGCTTTCTTT.

The V call is TRBV11-2, the J call TRBJ2-5, with TRBD1 identical over 9 bases. V shed 8 bases and J 0 bases; nucleotides not matched to a gene: 13. This CDR3 region has 17 residues. Germline loops: CDR1 SGHAT, CDR2 FQNNGV. CDR3 protein: CASGGEGQGSHQETQYF. CDR3 bases: TGTGCCAGCGGAGGAGAGGGACAGGGTTCCCACCAAGAGACCCAGTACTTC.

The rearrangement uses TRBV30 and TRBJ2-7, with D perhaps matching TRBD1 (6 bases). This CDR3 spans 12 amino acids. Germline V gene data show CDR1 as GTSNPN and CDR2 as SVGIG (reference sequence). Trimming took off 2 bases at V and 5 bases at J, with 10 bases between the two ends. CDR3 amino acids: CAWSPPGDEQYF. CDR3 DNA: TGTGCCTGGAGTCCCCCAGGGGACGAGCAGTACTTC.

The gene calls are TRBV7-2 and TRBJ1-5; 7 bases are a match to TRBD1. The CDR3 extends over 14 amino acids. In germline, CDR1 is SGHTA, CDR2 FQGNSA. With 5 bases clipped from V and 7 bases from J, the junction kept 8 bases outside the gene matches. The CDR3 DNA is TGTGCCAGCAGCCACACAGGGGTGGAACAGCCCCAGCATTTT. It encodes CASSHTGVEQPQHF. Supplemented by reference TRBV7-2 and TRBJ1-5, the full variable domain reads GAGVSQSPSNKVTEKGKDVELRCDPISGHTALYWYRQSLGQGLEFLIYFQGNSAPDKSGLPSDRFSAERTGGSVSTLTIQRTQQEDSAVYLCASSHTGVEQPQHFGDGTRLSIL.

CDR3 sequence reads: CASSLGQITDTQYF. In nucleotides, the CDR3 is TGTGCCAGCAGCTTAGGTCAGATCACAGATACGCAGTATTTT. The rearrangement joins TRBV7-8 to TRBJ2-3, with D unclear. CDR1 SGHVS and CDR2 FQNEAQ come from the germline V gene. There are 14 residues in the CDR3. V was trimmed by 1 base and J by 2 bases, leaving 7 bases between them.

V gene TRBV6-5 combines with J gene TRBJ2-7, with 7 bases identical to TRBD1. The CDR3 contains 15 residues. Germline V gene data show CDR1 as MNHEY and CDR2 as SVGAGI. Trimming at V came to 0 bases and at J to 4 bases, leaving 6 bases not matched to a gene. This CDR3 is CASSYSRQGIYEQYF. In DNA, the CDR3 is TGTGCCAGCAGTTACTCGAGACAGGGCATATACGAGCAGTACTTC.

This clone appeared a single time. The chain employs TRBV18 and TRBJ2-7, with 7 bases aligning to TRBD1. The V gene end was trimmed by 0 bases and the J gene end by 3 bases; junction bases not matched to a gene: 5. Per the germline V gene, CDR1 is KGHSH and CDR2 is LQKENI. The CDR3 covers 15 residues. The DNA of the CDR3 is TGTGCCAGCTCACCACCTTCACAGGGGAACTACGAGCAGTACTTC. This translates into CASSPPSQGNYEQYF.